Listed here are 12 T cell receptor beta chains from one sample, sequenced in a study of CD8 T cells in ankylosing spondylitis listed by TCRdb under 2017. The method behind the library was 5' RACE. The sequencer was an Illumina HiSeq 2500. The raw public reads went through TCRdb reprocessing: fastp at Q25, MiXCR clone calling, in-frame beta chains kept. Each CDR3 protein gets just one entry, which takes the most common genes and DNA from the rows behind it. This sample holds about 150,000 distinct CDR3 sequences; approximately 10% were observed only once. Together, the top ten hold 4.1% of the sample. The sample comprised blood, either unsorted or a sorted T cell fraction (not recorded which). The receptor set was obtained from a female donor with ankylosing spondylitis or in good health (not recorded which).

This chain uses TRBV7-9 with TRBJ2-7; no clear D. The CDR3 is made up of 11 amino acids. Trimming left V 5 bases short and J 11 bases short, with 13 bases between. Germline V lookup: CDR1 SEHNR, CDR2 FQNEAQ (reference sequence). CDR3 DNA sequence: TGTGCCAGCAGCCTCGGACCCTTCAAGTACTTC. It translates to CASSLGPFKYF.

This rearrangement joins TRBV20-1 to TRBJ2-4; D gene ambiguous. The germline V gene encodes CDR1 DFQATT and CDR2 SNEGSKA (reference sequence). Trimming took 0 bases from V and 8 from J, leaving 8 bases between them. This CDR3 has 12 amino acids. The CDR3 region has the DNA TGCAGTGCTAGAGAAACGTTCGACATTCAGTACTTC. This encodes CSARETFDIQYF.

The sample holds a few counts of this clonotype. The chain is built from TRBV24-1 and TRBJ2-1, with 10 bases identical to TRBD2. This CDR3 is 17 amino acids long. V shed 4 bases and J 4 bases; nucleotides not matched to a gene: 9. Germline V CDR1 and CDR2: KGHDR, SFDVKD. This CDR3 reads CATSDGSRTSGYNEQFF. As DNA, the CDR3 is TGTGCCACCAGTGACGGCAGCCGGACTAGCGGTTACAATGAGCAGTTCTTC.

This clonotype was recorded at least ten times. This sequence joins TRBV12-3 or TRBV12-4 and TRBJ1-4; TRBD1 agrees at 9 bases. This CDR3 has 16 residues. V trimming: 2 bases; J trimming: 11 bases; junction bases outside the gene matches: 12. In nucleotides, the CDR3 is TGTGCCAGCAGTTTAACCCCCGGACAGGGGTCTGGGAAACTGTTTTTT. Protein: CASSLTPGQGSGKLFF.

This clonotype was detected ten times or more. CDR3 bases: TGCAGCGTTGGGCAGGGGAAAGAGTACGAGCAGTACTTC. Protein sequence: CSVGQGKEYEQYF. The chain combines TRBV29-1 with TRBJ2-7, with D possibly matching TRBD1 (6 bases). This CDR3 contains 13 residues. CDR1 is SQVTM and CDR2 is ANQGSEA in the germline V gene. V gave up 4 bases and J gave up 4 bases, with 14 bases separating them.

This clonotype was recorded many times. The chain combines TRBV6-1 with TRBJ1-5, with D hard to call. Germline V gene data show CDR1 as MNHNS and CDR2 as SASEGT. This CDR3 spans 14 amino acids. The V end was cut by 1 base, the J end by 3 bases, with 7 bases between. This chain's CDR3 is CASSEVPLNQPQHF. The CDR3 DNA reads TGTGCCAGCAGTGAAGTGCCACTCAATCAGCCCCAGCATTTT.

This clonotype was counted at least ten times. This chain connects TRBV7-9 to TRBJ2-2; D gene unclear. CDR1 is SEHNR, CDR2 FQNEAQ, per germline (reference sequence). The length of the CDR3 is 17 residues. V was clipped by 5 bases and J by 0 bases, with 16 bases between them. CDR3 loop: CASSHPARSTNTGELFF. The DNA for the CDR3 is TGTGCCAGCAGCCACCCCGCTCGGAGTACGAACACCGGGGAGCTGTTTTTT.

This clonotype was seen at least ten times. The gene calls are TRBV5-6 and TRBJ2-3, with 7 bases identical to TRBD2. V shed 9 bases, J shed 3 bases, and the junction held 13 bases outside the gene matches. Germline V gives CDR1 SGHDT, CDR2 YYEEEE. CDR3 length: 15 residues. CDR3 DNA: TGTGCCACACCCATTGGGGTCGGGAGGACAGATACGCAGTATTTT. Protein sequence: CATPIGVGRTDTQYF.

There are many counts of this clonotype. CDR3 region: CASSTGTLNTGELFF. Written as DNA, the CDR3 is TGCGCCAGCAGCACCGGGACTCTAAACACCGGGGAGCTGTTTTTT. This chain uses TRBV5-1 with TRBJ2-2; perhaps TRBD2 as D (6 bases). CDR1 and CDR2 (germline): SGHRS, YFSETQ. V was shortened by 4 bases and J by 2 bases, with 12 bases between the two germline ends. The CDR3 has 15 residues.

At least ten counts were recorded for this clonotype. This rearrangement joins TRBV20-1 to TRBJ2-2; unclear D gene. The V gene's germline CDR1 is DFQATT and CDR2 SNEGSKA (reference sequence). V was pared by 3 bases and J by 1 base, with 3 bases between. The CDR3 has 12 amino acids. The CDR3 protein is CSASGNTGELFF. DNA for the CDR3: TGCAGTGCTAGCGGGAACACCGGGGAGCTGTTTTTT.

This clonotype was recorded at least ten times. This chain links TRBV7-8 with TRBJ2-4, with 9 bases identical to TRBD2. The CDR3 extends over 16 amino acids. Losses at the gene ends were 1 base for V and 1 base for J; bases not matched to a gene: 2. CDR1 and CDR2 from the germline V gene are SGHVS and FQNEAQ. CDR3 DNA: TGTGCCAGCAGCTTAGTGGCGGGGGGGGCCAAAAACATTCAGTACTTC. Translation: CASSLVAGGAKNIQYF.

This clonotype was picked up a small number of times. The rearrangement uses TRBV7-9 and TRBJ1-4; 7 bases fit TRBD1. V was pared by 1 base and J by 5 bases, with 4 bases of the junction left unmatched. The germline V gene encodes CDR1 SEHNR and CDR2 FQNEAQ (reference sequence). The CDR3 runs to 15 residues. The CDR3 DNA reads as TGTGCCAGCAGCTTAGAGGGACAGAGGAATGAAAAACTGTTTTTT. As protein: CASSLEGQRNEKLFF.